The source of this TCR beta chain is a study of cytomegalovirus exposure and HLA in healthy donors. Study results and limitations: The study reported that TCR beta sequences accurately predicted HLA-A and HLA-B alleles in most subjects. Previously analyzed data showed that most TCR beta V segments were productive at a frequency of about 87% or about 30%. Several of the most significant clusters appeared linked to common viral pathogens, based on a later analysis.

The CDR3 is 14 residues long. Germline loops: CDR1 SQVTM, CDR2 ANQGSEA. The ends lost 2 bases at V and 7 bases at J; junction bases unmatched: 6. Researchers ran the PCR with 60 Vbeta and 13 Jbeta primers. The repertoire was sequenced with immunoSEQ multiplex PCR; TCRdb's copy has only in-frame clones and lacks some. The sample lists about 95,000 clones; 60% to 80% were seen once. As regards this clone: Its antigen remains unknown.

V usage is TRBV29-1 and J usage is TRBJ2-7, with 12 bases fitting TRBD2. Input material: PBMCs. The origin of this receptor is a man aged 60 to 69 in good health and CMV-seronegative. The CDR3 loop reads CSVEPSGGASEQYF. In DNA form, the CDR3 reads TGCAGCGTTGAACCTAGCGGGGGGGCAAGTGAGCAGTACTTC.